This entry lists 14 T cell receptor beta chains sequenced from one sample in a study of blood T cell repertoires in COVID-19. Libraries were prepared by immunoSEQ multiplex PCR; TCRdb keeps only in-frame clonotypes and omits some of them. The repertoire has approximately 210,000 clones, around 88% of them found once; the top ten carry over 12%. Sequencing was done on a sample of PBMCs or T cells enriched from blood (not recorded which). These receptors were taken from a woman between 45 and 60 years old with acute COVID-19.

V and J are TRBV23-1 and TRBJ2-5, with 7 bases that match TRBD2. TRBV23-1 is an ORF for which the function is uncertain. Trimming removed 4 bases from V and 7 bases from J; junction bases left unmatched: 21. This CDR3 comprises 18 residues. This CDR3 is CASSPNILADLRGVTQYF. The CDR3 DNA follows: TGCGCCAGCAGTCCGAACATTCTAGCGGACTTAAGGGGCGTGACCCAGTACTTC.

In its sample, this clone was seen once. The rearrangement links TRBV28 to TRBJ2-3, with 10 nucleotides matching TRBD2. The CDR3 is 16 residues long. CDR1 is MDHEN and CDR2 is SYDVKM in the germline V gene. The ends lost 6 bases at V and 1 base at J; junction bases unmatched: 7. In DNA, the CDR3 is TGTGCCAGCAGCCGAAGGACTAGCGGACGCACAGATACGCAGTATTTT. Translated, it gives CASSRRTSGRTDTQYF.

This chain connects TRBV2 to TRBJ1-1; D is possibly TRBD1 (6 bases). This CDR3 is 13 amino acids long. V was cut by 5 bases and J by 4 bases, with 11 bases left in between. Looked up from germline, CDR1 is SNHLY and CDR2 is FYNNEI. Here the CDR3 DNA reads TGTGCCAGCAGTCAGGGGTGGACCACTGAAGCTTTCTTT. It is translated as CASSQGWTTEAFF.

The gene calls are TRBV19 and TRBJ2-2; TRBD1 aligns across 10 bases. V lost 0 bases to trimming and J lost 6 bases; unmatched junction nucleotides: 4. Germline lookup yields CDR1 LNHDA and CDR2 SQIVND (reference sequence). CDR3 length: 16 amino acids. CDR3 bases: TGTGCCAGTAGTATAGAACGACAGGGGGCTTCCGGGGAGCTGTTTTTT. It translates to CASSIERQGASGELFF.

The rearrangement uses TRBV18 and TRBJ2-2; D gene ambiguous. The CDR3 covers 14 residues. CDR1 is KGHSH, CDR2 LQKENI, per germline. Trimming left V 3 bases short and J 3 bases short, with 8 bases between. The CDR3 region is CASSPNRDTGELFF. CDR3 coding DNA: TGTGCCAGCTCACCCAACAGAGACACCGGGGAGCTGTTTTTT.

The rearrangement links TRBV28 to TRBJ1-2; D is ambiguous. CDR1 is MDHEN and CDR2 is SYDVKM in the germline V gene. The CDR3 has 15 residues. With 6 bases removed from V and 0 bases from J, the gap between germline ends came to 14 bases. CDR3 in amino acids: CASSFGGGANYGYTF. CDR3 nucleotide sequence: TGTGCCAGCAGCTTCGGAGGAGGAGCTAACTATGGCTACACCTTC.

This rearrangement joins TRBV11-2 to TRBJ2-2; 11 nucleotides match TRBD1. CDR3 size: 15 residues. Germline lookup yields CDR1 SGHAT and CDR2 FQNNGV. J was trimmed by 5 bases and V by 3 bases; bases with no gene match: 2. The CDR3 is CASSFGTGGTGELFF. The CDR3 DNA sequence: TGTGCCAGCAGCTTCGGGACAGGGGGGACCGGGGAGCTGTTTTTT.

This chain links TRBV27 with TRBJ2-3; D is uncertain. The CDR3 runs 14 residues. Germline V CDR1 and CDR2: MNHEY, SMNVEV (reference sequence). Trimming shortened V by 3 bases and J by 3 bases, and 10 bases separated the two germline ends. The CDR3 is CASSFGPVTDTQYF. The DNA for the CDR3 is TGTGCCAGCAGTTTTGGGCCTGTAACAGATACGCAGTATTTT.

J is TRBJ1-2 and V is TRBV5-8, with 7 bases fitting TRBD1. Trimming took 3 bases from V and 2 from J; bases not matched to a gene: 7. The CDR3 spans 15 residues. The germline CDR1 and CDR2 sequences are SGHTS and YDEGEE. The DNA of the CDR3 is TGTGCCAGCAGCTCGGGACAGTCCAGAAACTATGGCTACACCTTC. This gives the protein CASSSGQSRNYGYTF. Supplemented by reference TRBV5-8 and TRBJ1-2, the full variable domain reads EAGVTQSPTHLIKTRGQQATLRCSPISGHTSVYWYQQALGLGLQFLLWYDEGEERNRGNFPPRFSGRQFPNYSSELNVNALELEDSALYLCASSSGQSRNYGYTFGSGTRLTVV.

Only one count was recorded for this clone. Other DNA sequences from this sample encode an identical CDR3 as well. V and J are TRBV3-1 (or the pseudogene TRBV3-2) and TRBJ1-4, with 9 bases lining up with TRBD1. Germline trimming cut 4 bases from V and 8 bases from J; bases unmatched to any gene: 5. From germline, CDR1 is LGHDT and CDR2 YNNKEL (reference sequence). CDR3 length equals 14 residues. The CDR3 nucleotides read TGTGCCAGCAGCCGGACAGGGGTTGGAGAAAAACTGTTTTTT. It yields the protein CASSRTGVGEKLFF.

V gene TRBV27 combines with J gene TRBJ2-7; 8 positions agree with TRBD2. The CDR3 length is 17 residues. Losses at the gene ends were 3 bases for V and 0 bases for J; bases not matched to a gene: 10. From germline, CDR1 is MNHEY and CDR2 SMNVEV (reference sequence). In nucleotides, the CDR3 is TGTGCCAGCAGTTTGAAGGGACTAGAGCTGGTCTCCTACGAGCAGTACTTC. Residues: CASSLKGLELVSYEQYF.

This clone is labeled as medium-sized. The J gene is TRBJ2-7, the V gene TRBV6-4; the D gene is possibly TRBD1 (6 bases). The CDR3 spans 16 residues. V shed 7 bases and J shed 0 bases, with 19 bases lying between them. The germline V gene has CDR1 MRHNA and CDR2 SNTAGT. The CDR3 DNA reads TGTGCCAGCATCATTACAGGGCTGGATGGCTCCTACGAGCAGTACTTC. The encoded protein is CASIITGLDGSYEQYF.

The chain links TRBV28 to TRBJ2-1; 9 bases line up with TRBD1. J gave up 6 bases and V 6 bases, and 21 bases lay outside the gene matches. The CDR3 extends over 19 amino acids. In germline, CDR1 is MDHEN, CDR2 SYDVKM. The CDR3 coding sequence is TGTGCCAGCAGCTCCCCACCGGGACAGGGAGGAGTTCGGGGCAATGAGCAGTTCTTC. This gives the protein CASSSPPGQGGVRGNEQFF.

This clone was detected only once. The chain employs TRBV28 and TRBJ1-1, with 8 bases aligning to TRBD1. CDR3 size: 13 residues. The V gene end was trimmed by 5 bases and the J gene end by 7 bases; junction bases not matched to a gene: 6. Germline V gene sequence: CDR1 MDHEN, CDR2 SYDVKM. CDR3 in amino acids: CASSDRGPLEAFF. The CDR3 nucleotides read TGTGCCAGCAGTGACAGGGGACCACTTGAAGCTTTCTTT.